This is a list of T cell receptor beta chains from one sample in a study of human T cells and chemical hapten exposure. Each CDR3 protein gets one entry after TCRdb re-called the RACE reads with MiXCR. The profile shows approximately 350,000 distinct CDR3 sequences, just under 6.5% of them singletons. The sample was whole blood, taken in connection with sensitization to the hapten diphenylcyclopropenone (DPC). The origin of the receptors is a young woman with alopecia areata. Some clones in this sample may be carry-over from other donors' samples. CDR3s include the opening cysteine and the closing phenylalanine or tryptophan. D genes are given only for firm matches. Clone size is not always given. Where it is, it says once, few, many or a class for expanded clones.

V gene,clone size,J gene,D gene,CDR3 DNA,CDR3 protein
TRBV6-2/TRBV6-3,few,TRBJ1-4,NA,TGTGCCAGCAGTCTTCGATCCGGGGATGAAAAACTGTTTTTT,CASSLRSGDEKLFF
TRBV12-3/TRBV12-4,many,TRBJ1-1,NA,TGTGCCAGCAGTTCCGGGACGCAGGAAGCTTTCTTT,CASSSGTQEAFF
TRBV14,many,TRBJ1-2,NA,TGTGCCAGCAGCCAAGATGAGAAAGGGAGCTATGGCTACACCTTC,CASSQDEKGSYGYTF
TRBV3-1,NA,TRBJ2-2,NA,TGTGCCAGCAGCCAAGACCCCACGCCCAGGGGCGAGGGCGGGGAGCTGTTTTTT,CASSQDPTPRGEGGELFF
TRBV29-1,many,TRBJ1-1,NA,TGCAGCGTTGAACAGACTCCAGTGAACACTGAAGCTTTCTTT,CSVEQTPVNTEAFF
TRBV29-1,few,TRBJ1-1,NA,TGCAGCGTCGGGGGGGAAGCTTTCTTT,CSVGGEAFF
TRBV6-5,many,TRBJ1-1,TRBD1,TGTGCCAGCAGCTACGACAGGGGTGACATGAACACTGAAGCTTTCTTT,CASSYDRGDMNTEAFF
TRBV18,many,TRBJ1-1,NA,TGTGCCAGCTCACCAACGGGTTACACTGAAGCTTTCTTT,CASSPTGYTEAFF
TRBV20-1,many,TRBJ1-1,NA,TGCAGTGCTAGGGATGCGGGGGAGGCTTTCTTT,CSARDAGEAFF
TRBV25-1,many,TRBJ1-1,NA,TGTGCCAGCAGTGAAGAAGGGAGGAACACTGAAGCTTTCTTT,CASSEEGRNTEAFF
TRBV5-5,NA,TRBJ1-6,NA,TGTGCCAGCAGCTTGGGACTTGGGTCACCCCTCCACTTT,CASSLGLGSPLHF
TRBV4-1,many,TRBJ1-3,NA,TGCGCCAGCAGCCAAGGGACTCCATACACCATATATTTT,CASSQGTPYTIYF
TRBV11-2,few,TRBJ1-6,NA,TGTGCCAGCAGCTTAGTAGTGTCCTATAATTCACCCCTCCACTTT,CASSLVVSYNSPLHF
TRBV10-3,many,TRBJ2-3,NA,TGTGCCATCAGTCTCACAGATACGCAGTATTTT,CAISLTDTQYF
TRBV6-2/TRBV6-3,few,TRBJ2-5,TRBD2,TGTGCCAGCAGTTACCCTGACTTCGGGGGGAACCAAGAGACCCAGTACTTC,CASSYPDFGGNQETQYF
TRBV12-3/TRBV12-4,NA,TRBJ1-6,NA,TGTGCCAGCAGCCCGACCGATAATTCACCCCTCCACTTT,CASSPTDNSPLHF
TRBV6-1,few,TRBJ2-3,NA,TGTGCCAGCAGCAGGCCCGTACAGGGCGTTATACCTAACACAGATACGCAGTATTTT,CASSRPVQGVIPNTDTQYF
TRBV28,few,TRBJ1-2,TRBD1,TGTGCCAGCAGTGAGACAGGGGGAAGTGGCTACACCTTC,CASSETGGSGYTF
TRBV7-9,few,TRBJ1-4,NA,TGTGCCAGCATTTCCATGGGGCCTAAGGAAAAACTGTTTTTT,CASISMGPKEKLFF
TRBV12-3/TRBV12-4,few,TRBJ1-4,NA,TGTGCCAGCAGTTTGAAACGTCCTTTTACGCTTACGACAACTAATGAAAAACTGTTTTTT,CASSLKRPFTLTTTNEKLFF
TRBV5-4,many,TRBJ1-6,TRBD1,TGTGCCAGCAGCTTGGATGGGGGACAGGGGTCACCCCTCCACTTT,CASSLDGGQGSPLHF
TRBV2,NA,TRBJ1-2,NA,TGTGCCAGCGTTCCCTCTCTTGGTGGCAACTATGGCTACACCTTC,CASVPSLGGNYGYTF
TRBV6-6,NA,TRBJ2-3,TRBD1,TGTGCCAGCCCTTCTCATGCGACAGGGGCGGCAGATACGCAGTATTTT,CASPSHATGAADTQYF
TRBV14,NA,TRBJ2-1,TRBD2,TGTGCCAGCAGCCTCTTACTAGCGGAAGGATACAATGAGCAGTTCTTC,CASSLLLAEGYNEQFF
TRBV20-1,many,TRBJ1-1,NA,TGCAGTGCTGGCGGGGGCACTGAAGCTTTCTTT,CSAGGGTEAFF
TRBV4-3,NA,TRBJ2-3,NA,TGCGCCAGCAGCCAAGAATATTGGACAGCTCGAACAGATACGCAGTATTTT,CASSQEYWTARTDTQYF
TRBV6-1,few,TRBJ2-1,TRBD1,TGTGCCAGCAGTGCCCAGGGACAGGGGGCCGATGAGCAGTTCTTC,CASSAQGQGADEQFF
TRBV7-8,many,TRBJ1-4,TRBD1,TGTGCCAGCAGCTTAGCAGACAGGGGGGGCGAGAAACTGTTTTTT,CASSLADRGGEKLFF
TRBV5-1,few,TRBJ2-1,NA,TGCGCCAGCAGCTTGACATCTTACAATGAGCAGTTCTTC,CASSLTSYNEQFF
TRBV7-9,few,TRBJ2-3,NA,TGTGCCAGCAGCTCAGAGGTAGATACGCAGTATTTT,CASSSEVDTQYF
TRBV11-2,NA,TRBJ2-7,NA,TGTGCCAGCAGCTTGGCTTATCGGGACAAGTACTTC,CASSLAYRDKYF
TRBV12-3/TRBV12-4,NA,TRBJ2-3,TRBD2,TGTGCCAGCAGTTTCCGGCGGGGGGCAGATACGCAGTATTTT,CASSFRRGADTQYF
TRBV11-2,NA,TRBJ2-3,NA,TGTGCCAGCAGCTTGTCTGCTGGCACAGATACGCAGTATTTT,CASSLSAGTDTQYF
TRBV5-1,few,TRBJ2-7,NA,TGCGCCAGCAGCTTTCTGAAGGGGTACGAGCAGTACTTC,CASSFLKGYEQYF
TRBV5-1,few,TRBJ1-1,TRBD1,TGCGCCAGCAGCTCCCAGACAGGGGAGTTGGTGACTGAAGCTTTCTTT,CASSSQTGELVTEAFF
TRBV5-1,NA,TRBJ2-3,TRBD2,TGCGCCAGCAGCCCTTACCCGACTAGCGGCGCCACAGATACGCAGTATTTT,CASSPYPTSGATDTQYF
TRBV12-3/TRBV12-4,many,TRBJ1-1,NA,TGTGCCAGCAGTTTACGGCCCTACTCTGTGGACACTGAAGCTTTCTTT,CASSLRPYSVDTEAFF
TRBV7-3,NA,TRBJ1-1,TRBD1,TGTGCCAGCAGCTCCTGCCAGGGGGCAGTCGACGCTGAAGCTTTCTTT,CASSSCQGAVDAEAFF
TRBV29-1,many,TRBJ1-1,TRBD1,TGCAGCGTCCAGACAGGGAAGCACATGAACACTGAAGCTTTCTTT,CSVQTGKHMNTEAFF
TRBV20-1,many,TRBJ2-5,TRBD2,TGCAGTGCTCCAGGGACTAGCGGGGGGCAAGAGACCCAGTACTTC,CSAPGTSGGQETQYF
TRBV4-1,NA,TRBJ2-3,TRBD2,TGCGCCAGCAGCCAGACTAGCGGGGGGGCCCGATACACAGATACGCAGTATTTT,CASSQTSGGARYTDTQYF
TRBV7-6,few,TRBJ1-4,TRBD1,TGTGCCAGCAGCGGACGGACAGGTAGTGAAAAACTGTTTTTT,CASSGRTGSEKLFF
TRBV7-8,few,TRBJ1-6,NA,TGTGCCAGCAGCTTAGCGCCGGTAAAGGGGTTCATGAAACCCCTCCACTTT,CASSLAPVKGFMKPLHF